The 19 T cell receptor beta chains below were found in one sample sequenced in a study of CD8 T cells in ankylosing spondylitis. Via MiXCR, TCRdb re-called the 5' RACE reads, giving one row per CDR3 protein. The table has a few hundred thousand distinct CDR3 sequences, approximately 20% seen once; the top ten hold about 44%. Study observations and caveats: What appeared characteristic of ankylosing spondylitis blood was a TCR beta motif of 7 or 8 highly homologous variants.

Their target antigens are unknown. Sequenced material: blood, either unsorted or a sorted T cell fraction (not recorded which). These receptor sequences come from a male donor with ankylosing spondylitis.

The CDR3 region has the DNA TGTGCCAGCAGTTACGGGTTCAGAGTTTCAGACACTGAAGCTTTCTTT. Residues: CASSYGFRVSDTEAFF. V usage is TRBV6-2 or TRBV6-3 and J usage is TRBJ1-1; no reliable D call. Germline values: CDR1 MNHEY, CDR2 SVGEGT. V gave up 2 bases and J gave up 3 bases, with 16 bases separating them. The CDR3 is 16 amino acids.

The chain couples TRBV24-1 to TRBJ1-1, with unresolved D. CDR3 size: 12 residues. V was shortened by 3 bases and J by 7 bases, with 8 bases between the two germline ends. Looked up from germline, CDR1 is KGHDR and CDR2 is SFDVKD. CDR3 amino acids: CATSDPWGEAFF. The DNA for the CDR3 is TGTGCCACCAGTGATCCCTGGGGTGAAGCTTTCTTT.

This clonotype appeared a single time. The chain has TRBV12-3 or TRBV12-4 and TRBJ2-5, with TRBD2 matching over 13 bases. V was pared by 7 bases and J by 4 bases, with 9 bases of the junction left unmatched. This CDR3 has 16 amino acids. The DNA of the CDR3 is TGTGCCAGCACCAGTGGACTAGCGGGAGACCCAGAGACCCAGTACTTC. The encoded protein is CASTSGLAGDPETQYF.

J is TRBJ2-7 and V is TRBV18; tentative D call: TRBD2 (5 bases). Germline V gene data show CDR1 as KGHSH and CDR2 as LQKENI. This CDR3 has 14 residues. The germline V and J ends were trimmed by 3 bases and 0 bases, with 9 bases remaining between them. CDR3 residues: CASSPEGASYEQYF. For the CDR3, the DNA is TGTGCCAGCTCACCCGAGGGAGCCTCCTACGAGCAGTACTTC.

CDR3 bases: TGTGCCAGCAGTTACAATGGTCTACAGGCAAGGGCGGCTTTCTTT. It yields the protein CASSYNGLQARAAFF. The chain joins TRBV6-5 to TRBJ1-1; maybe TRBD1 (5 bases). This CDR3 comprises 15 residues. Trimming left V 2 bases short and J 11 bases short, with 21 bases between. Germline-derived CDR1 and CDR2 are MNHEY and SVGAGI.

There are a few counts of this clonotype. V and J are TRBV7-9 and TRBJ1-6; no firm D call. CDR1 and CDR2 (germline): SEHNR, FQNEAQ (reference sequence). This CDR3 is built from 14 residues. V lost 4 bases to trimming and J lost 5 bases, with 9 bases between them. The CDR3 loop reads CASSSGQNNSPLHF. The CDR3, as DNA: TGTGCCAGCAGCTCTGGGCAGAATAATTCACCCCTCCACTTT.

V is TRBV6-2 or TRBV6-3 and J is TRBJ2-3; D gene unclear. CDR1 and CDR2 from the germline V gene are MNHEY and SVGEGT. The CDR3 sequence is 15 residues long. The V gene lost 2 bases and the J gene lost 1 base, with 10 bases spanning the gap. This CDR3 reads CASSYAGVGTDTQYF. CDR3 DNA sequence: TGTGCCAGCAGTTACGCCGGAGTGGGCACAGATACGCAGTATTTT.

The CDR3 sequence is CASSPRAGPYEQYF. The CDR3 nucleotides read TGCGCCAGCAGCCCCCGGGCGGGACCCTACGAGCAGTACTTC. The gene calls are TRBV4-1 and TRBJ2-7; D perhaps matches TRBD2 (6 bases). The CDR3 sequence is 14 residues long. Trimming took 4 bases from V and 2 from J, leaving 12 bases between them. Germline V lookup: CDR1 MGHRA, CDR2 YSYEKL.

In this sample, this clonotype turned up many times. The chain recombines TRBV11-2 with TRBJ2-1; weak D call: TRBD2 (6 bases). V was clipped by 5 bases and J by 0 bases, with 14 bases between them. CDR1 and CDR2 from the germline V gene are SGHAT and FQNNGV. CDR3 size: 16 residues. This chain's CDR3 is CASSLWAGSSYNEQFF. CDR3 DNA sequence: TGTGCCAGCAGCCTATGGGCCGGGAGCTCCTACAATGAGCAGTTCTTC.

This clonotype was recorded a few times. The chain couples TRBV5-1 to TRBJ1-1; possibly TRBD1 for D (5 bases). Germline assignment: CDR1 SGHRS and CDR2 YFSETQ. Trimming stripped 3 bases from V and 4 bases from J, with 19 bases between. This CDR3 has 16 amino acids. CDR3 DNA sequence: TGCGCCAGCAGCTGGGGGGATAACGATATCGGCACTGAAGCTTTCTTT. Translated: CASSWGDNDIGTEAFF.

This sequence joins TRBV10-3 and TRBJ1-4; TRBD1 matches at 10 bases. The length of the CDR3 is 14 residues. Losses at the gene ends were 8 bases for V and 4 bases for J; bases not matched to a gene: 4. CDR1 is ENHRY, CDR2 SYGVKD, per germline. Here the CDR3 reads CAIGGTGVNEKLFF. CDR3 DNA sequence: TGTGCCATCGGCGGGACAGGGGTTAATGAAAAACTGTTTTTT.

The chain is built from TRBV28 and TRBJ2-2, with 13 bases identical to TRBD2. Germline V gives CDR1 MDHEN, CDR2 SYDVKM. V trimming: 2 bases; J trimming: 5 bases; junction bases outside the gene matches: 5. This CDR3 has 17 amino acids. The CDR3 region has the DNA TGTGCCAGCAGTTTAGATTTACTAGCGGGAGGGACCGGGGAGCTGTTTTTT. Translating gives CASSLDLLAGGTGELFF.

This sequence joins TRBV5-1 and TRBJ2-5; D gene ambiguous. This CDR3 spans 14 amino acids. Germline values: CDR1 SGHRS, CDR2 YFSETQ. Trimming cost V 1 base and J 2 bases, with 9 bases left between them. DNA for the CDR3: TGCGCCAGCAGCTTGCTCGCCAGACAAGAGACCCAGTACTTC. It encodes CASSLLARQETQYF.

The V gene is TRBV7-9, the J gene TRBJ2-1; no clear D gene. Trimming shortened V by 2 bases and J by 8 bases, and 4 bases separated the two germline ends. CDR1 and CDR2 from the germline V gene are SEHNR and FQNEAQ (reference sequence). The CDR3 loop spans 11 amino acids. In DNA, the CDR3 is TGTGCCAGCAGCTTAATGGATGAGCAGTTCTTC. Protein sequence: CASSLMDEQFF.

The chain carries TRBV6-2 or TRBV6-3 and TRBJ2-7; 11 bases align to TRBD2. The junction had 5 bases not matched to a gene; V was cut back by 8 bases and J by 2 bases. The length of the CDR3 is 14 residues. The germline V gene encodes CDR1 MNHEY and CDR2 SVGEGT. The CDR3 nucleotides are TGTGCCAGCTCACTAGCGGGAGTTCCCTACGAGCAGTACTTC. Its protein is CASSLAGVPYEQYF.

A few counts support this clonotype. The chain is built from TRBV3-1 and TRBJ2-5; D is perhaps TRBD1 (6 bases). The germline gives CDR1 LGHDT, CDR2 YNNKEL (reference sequence). The CDR3 contains 15 residues. The ends were cut back, 0 bases at V and 11 bases at J, with 19 bases in the middle. The CDR3 protein is CASSQDGLGGLRQYF. The CDR3 DNA reads TGTGCCAGCAGCCAAGATGGGCTAGGGGGTTTGCGGCAGTACTTC.

The chain is built from TRBV2 and TRBJ2-1, with a weak D call TRBD2 (6 bases). Trimming removed 7 bases from V and 4 bases from J, with 29 bases in between. The germline V gene has CDR1 SNHLY and CDR2 FYNNEI. This CDR3 contains 19 residues. CDR3 nucleotide sequence: TGTGCCAGCAAGTTAGGCGTGTTGGGAGGCCAGGGAATATACAATGAGCAGTTCTTC. Translating gives CASKLGVLGGQGIYNEQFF.

There are a few counts of this clonotype. The chain recombines TRBV25-1 with TRBJ1-3; the D gene is possibly TRBD1 (5 bases). The germline gives CDR1 MGHDK, CDR2 SYGVNS. The CDR3 is 14 residues long. The germline V and J ends were trimmed by 3 bases and 7 bases, with 13 bases remaining between them. The CDR3 spells CASSERRDWNTIYF. DNA for the CDR3: TGTGCCAGCAGTGAGCGCAGGGATTGGAACACCATATATTTT.

This clonotype has more than one count but fewer than ten. J is TRBJ2-7 and V is TRBV12-3 or TRBV12-4; maybe TRBD2 (6 bases). Deletions cut 7 bases from V and 3 bases from J, with 16 bases between. The CDR3 sequence is 14 residues long. CDR3 loop: CASTTSGLFYEQYF. CDR3 nucleotide sequence: TGTGCCAGCACCACCTCGGGACTTTTCTACGAGCAGTACTTC.